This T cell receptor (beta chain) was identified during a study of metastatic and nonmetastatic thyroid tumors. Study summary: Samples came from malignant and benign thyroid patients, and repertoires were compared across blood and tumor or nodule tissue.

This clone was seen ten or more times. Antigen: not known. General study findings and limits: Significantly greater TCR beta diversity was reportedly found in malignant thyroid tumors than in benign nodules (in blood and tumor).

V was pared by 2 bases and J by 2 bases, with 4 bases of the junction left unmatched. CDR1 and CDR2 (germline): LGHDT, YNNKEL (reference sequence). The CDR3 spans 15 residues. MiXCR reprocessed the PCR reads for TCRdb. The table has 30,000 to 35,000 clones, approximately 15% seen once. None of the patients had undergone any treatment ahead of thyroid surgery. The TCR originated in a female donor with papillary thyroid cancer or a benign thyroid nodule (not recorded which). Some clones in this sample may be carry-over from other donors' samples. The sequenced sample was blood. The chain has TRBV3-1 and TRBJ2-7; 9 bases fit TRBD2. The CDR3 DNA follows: TGTGCCAGCAGCCAACTGCCTAGCGGGACCTACGAGCAGTACTTC. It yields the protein CASSQLPSGTYEQYF.